The 26 T cell receptor beta chains given below trace back to one sample, sequenced in a study of CD4+ T cells in melanoma. The method was immunoSEQ multiplex PCR; TCRdb's version includes in-frame clones alone and lacks a portion of them. Of some 9,900 clones listed, approximately 78% are singletons. Input material: cells from a culture (not recorded whether cultured in vitro). The receptors were gathered from a human donor with melanoma.

This chain connects TRBV7-3 to TRBJ1-5; a weak D match, TRBD1 (5 bases). This CDR3 has 18 amino acids. Deletions cut 0 bases from V and 1 base from J, with 16 bases between. Looked up from germline, CDR1 is SGHTA and CDR2 is FQGTGA. The CDR3 protein is CASSLTRVGRESNQPQHF. In DNA, the CDR3 is TGTGCCAGCAGCTTAACCAGGGTAGGCAGGGAGAGCAATCAGCCCCAGCATTTT.

The DNA of the CDR3 is TGTGCCAGCAGCTTATTCTTCGCGGGGGCCACTAATGAAAAACTGTTTTTT. This gives the protein CASSLFFAGATNEKLFF. This chain links TRBV7-8 with TRBJ1-4; TRBD1 might be the D (6 bases). V lost 2 bases to trimming and J lost 2 bases, with 15 bases between them. This CDR3 has 17 residues. Germline CDR1 SGHVS, CDR2 FQNEAQ. The full variable domain, with the rest looked up from reference TRBV7-8 and TRBJ1-4, is GAGVSQSPRYKVAKRGQDVALRCDPISGHVSLFWYQQALGQGPEFLTYFQNEAQLDKSGLPSDRFFAERPEGSVSTLKIQRTQQEDSAVYLCASSLFFAGATNEKLFFGSGTQLSVL.

This clone was recorded only once. The chain employs TRBV30 and TRBJ1-2; D possibly corresponds to TRBD1 (5 bases). The CDR3 contains 16 residues. Germline CDR1 reads GTSNPN; CDR2 reads SVGIG (reference sequence). V shed 4 bases and J shed 2 bases, with 20 bases lying between them. DNA of the CDR3: TGTGCCTGGATTTTCAGGACACTTTTAAACAACTATGGCTACACCTTC. It translates to CAWIFRTLLNNYGYTF.

The chain employs TRBV7-8 and TRBJ1-1; 10 bases match TRBD1. After removal of 1 base from V and 6 bases from J, the junction contained 20 bases not matched to a gene. CDR3 length: 20 amino acids. The germline V gene has CDR1 SGHVS and CDR2 FQNEAQ. The CDR3 here is CASSLDARPRTGGKRAEAFF. DNA of the CDR3: TGTGCCAGCAGCTTAGATGCCCGCCCCCGGACAGGGGGAAAAAGGGCTGAAGCTTTCTTT.

The chain employs TRBV19 and TRBJ2-5; TRBD2 aligns across 11 bases. The CDR3 consists of 18 residues. The germline gives CDR1 LNHDA, CDR2 SQIVND (reference sequence). Losses at the gene ends were 1 base for V and 2 bases for J; bases not matched to a gene: 9. The CDR3 sequence: CASSIAASGGPDQETQYF. DNA of the CDR3: TGTGCCAGTAGTATAGCAGCTAGCGGGGGGCCGGATCAAGAGACCCAGTACTTC.

The chain recombines TRBV20-1 with TRBJ2-7, with D possibly being TRBD2 (5 bases). The germline gives CDR1 DFQATT, CDR2 SNEGSKA (reference sequence). V dropped 3 bases and J dropped 0 bases, with 18 bases sitting between them. The CDR3 is made up of 16 amino acids. The CDR3 here is CSASSRGLRSSYEQYF. In DNA form, the CDR3 reads TGCAGTGCTAGTAGCCGGGGTCTACGAAGCTCCTACGAGCAGTACTTC.

The chain has TRBV5-1 and TRBJ2-3; 9 bases are a match to TRBD2. The CDR3 has 15 amino acids. V lost 4 bases and J lost 1; bases outside the gene matches: 4. CDR1 is SGHRS, CDR2 YFSETQ, per germline. The CDR3 spells CASSVQRGGTDTQYF. CDR3 DNA sequence: TGCGCCAGCAGCGTCCAGCGGGGGGGCACAGATACGCAGTATTTT. Full variable domain (remainder filled in from reference TRBV5-1 and TRBJ2-3): KAGVTQTPRYLIKTRGQQVTLSCSPISGHRSVSWYQQTPGQGLQFLFEYFSETQRNKGNFPGRFSGRQFSNSRSEMNVSTLELGDSALYLCASSVQRGGTDTQYFGPGTRLTVL.

This sequence joins TRBV7-9 and TRBJ1-1; 8 nucleotides match TRBD1. There are 12 residues in the CDR3. Germline-derived CDR1 and CDR2 are SEHNR and FQNEAQ (reference sequence). Unmatched junction bases numbered 3, after V lost 3 bases and J lost 9 bases. Here the CDR3 DNA reads TGTGCCAGCAGCTTGGGACAGGTAAAAGCTTTCTTT. Its protein product is CASSLGQVKAFF.

The chain links TRBV3-1 (or the pseudogene TRBV3-2) to TRBJ1-2, with D possibly being TRBD1 (6 bases). CDR3 length: 13 amino acids. V was shortened by 5 bases and J by 5 bases, with 12 bases between the two germline ends. Looked up from germline, CDR1 is LGHDT and CDR2 is YNNKEL (reference sequence). The CDR3 protein is CASSIRGDYGYTF. The CDR3 bases are TGTGCCAGCAGCATAAGGGGGGATTATGGCTACACCTTC.

The chain links TRBV10-3 to TRBJ1-5; tentative D call: TRBD1 (5 bases). Germline V gene sequence: CDR1 ENHRY, CDR2 SYGVKD. There are 14 residues in the CDR3. The V end was cut by 6 bases, the J end by 1 base, with 10 bases between. This chain's CDR3 is CAISQGRSNQPQHF. CDR3 sequence (DNA): TGTGCCATCAGCCAGGGCCGGAGCAATCAGCCCCAGCATTTT.

This clone was observed a few times. This chain uses TRBV7-8 with TRBJ1-4; D is perhaps TRBD1 (6 bases). V was shortened by 6 bases and J by 10 bases, with 21 bases between the two germline ends. Germline CDR1 is SGHVS and CDR2 is FQNEAQ. The CDR3 runs to 15 residues. CDR3 protein: CASSELRDTAGKLFF. The DNA of the CDR3 is TGTGCCAGCAGTGAACTCCGGGACACAGCTGGAAAACTGTTTTTT.

By its share, this clone is medium-sized. The chain employs TRBV18 and TRBJ2-1; D not resolved. The CDR3 extends over 15 amino acids. Germline V gene data show CDR1 as KGHSH and CDR2 as LQKENI. Trimming took off 2 bases at V and 7 bases at J, with 15 bases between the two ends. CDR3 residues: CASSPYLGRTNEQFF. Here the CDR3 DNA reads TGTGCCAGCTCACCATACCTGGGTCGGACGAATGAGCAGTTCTTC. Looking up the rest from reference TRBV18 and TRBJ2-1 gives the full variable domain: NAGVMQNPRHLVRRRGQEARLRCSPMKGHSHVYWYRQLPEEGLKFMVYLQKENIIDESGMPKERFSAEFPKEGPSILRIQQVVRGDSAAYFCASSPYLGRTNEQFFGPGTRLTVL.

The V gene is TRBV18, the J gene TRBJ1-1, with D possibly being TRBD1 (6 bases). With 1 base removed from V and 8 bases from J, the gap between germline ends came to 8 bases. The V gene's germline CDR1 is KGHSH and CDR2 LQKENI. The CDR3 totals 12 residues. Written as DNA, the CDR3 is TGTGCCAGCTCACCACAACAGGGAGAAGCTTTCTTT. Encoded protein: CASSPQQGEAFF.

The chain employs TRBV5-1 and TRBJ2-7, with D perhaps assigned TRBD1 or TRBD2 (5 bases each). Germline CDR1 is SGHRS and CDR2 is YFSETQ. Trimming removed 0 bases at V and 2 bases at J, with 15 bases between. The CDR3 totals 16 residues. The CDR3 nucleotides read TGCGCCAGCAGCTTGGGGGGGTGGCTGCGGACCTACGAGCAGTACTTC. As protein: CASSLGGWLRTYEQYF.

This clone appeared a few times. V is TRBV4-1 and J is TRBJ2-7; the D call may be TRBD1 or TRBD2 (6 bases each). CDR1 is MGHRA and CDR2 is YSYEKL in the germline V gene. The V gene lost 8 bases and the J gene lost 3 bases, with 17 bases spanning the gap. The CDR3 runs 14 residues. DNA of the CDR3: TGCGCCAGCGGGAACAGGGAGGCCAACTACGAGCAGTACTTC. Translating it yields CASGNREANYEQYF.

This rearrangement joins TRBV9 to TRBJ2-1; 8 bases map to TRBD2. With V trimmed by 4 bases and J by 10 bases, 4 bases remained unmatched. CDR1 is SGDLS, CDR2 YYNGEE, per germline. This CDR3 comprises 12 residues. CDR3 DNA: TGTGCCAGCAGCCTAGGCGGGGGGGAGCAGTTCTTC. It yields the protein CASSLGGGEQFF.

This chain links TRBV19 with TRBJ2-5; D is uncertain. The CDR3 contains 14 residues. V shed 1 base and J shed 4 bases, with 10 bases lying between them. The germline V gene encodes CDR1 LNHDA and CDR2 SQIVND (reference sequence). The CDR3 is CASSIGPLAETQYF. For the CDR3, the DNA is TGTGCCAGTAGTATAGGACCTTTGGCAGAGACCCAGTACTTC.

The V and J genes are TRBV5-1 and TRBJ2-3, with 10 bases lining up with TRBD2. This CDR3 spans 18 amino acids. Germline V gene sequence: CDR1 SGHRS, CDR2 YFSETQ. The V and J ends lost 5 bases and 3 bases, in that order; junction bases with no gene match: 15. CDR3 protein: CASSIGFSGLAFTDTQYF. The CDR3 bases are TGCGCCAGCAGTATTGGCTTTTCGGGACTAGCGTTTACAGATACGCAGTATTTT.

This clone is medium-sized by share. The chain uses TRBV15 and TRBJ1-6; a possible D gene is TRBD1 (6 bases). Germline CDR1 reads LNHNV; CDR2 reads YYDKDF (reference sequence). The V end was cut by 0 bases, the J end by 9 bases, with 21 bases between. The CDR3 runs 18 residues. CDR3 sequence (DNA): TGTGCCACCAGCAGAGATAGTGGAACGGGCAGGGGCGTTTCACCCCTCCACTTT. Translation: CATSRDSGTGRGVSPLHF.

This chain joins TRBV7-8 and TRBJ1-2, with 9 nucleotides matching TRBD1. With 5 bases clipped from V and 11 bases from J, the junction kept 9 bases outside the gene matches. Looked up from germline, CDR1 is SGHVS and CDR2 is FQNEAQ. The CDR3 loop spans 13 amino acids. Written as DNA, the CDR3 is TGTGCCAGCAGCGCCGGGACAGGGCGGGAATACACCTTC. Protein product: CASSAGTGREYTF.

This clone is large within its sample. The CDR3 region is CASSQDSVPYEQYF. Written as DNA, the CDR3 is TGTGCCAGCAGCCAAGACTCCGTTCCCTACGAGCAGTACTTC. The J gene is TRBJ2-7, the V gene TRBV14; no definite D call. Germline V gene sequence: CDR1 SGHDN, CDR2 FVKESK. This CDR3 has 14 amino acids. V was pared by 0 bases and J by 2 bases, with 8 bases between.

The chain links TRBV6-2 or TRBV6-3 to TRBJ2-3, with 9 nucleotides matching TRBD2. Trimming removed 6 bases from V and 0 bases from J; junction bases left unmatched: 16. The CDR3 covers 19 residues. Per the germline V gene, CDR1 is MNHEY and CDR2 is SVGEGT. The CDR3: CASSTPGGSGGPSTDTQYF. CDR3 DNA sequence: TGTGCCAGCAGCACCCCCGGGGGTAGCGGGGGACCGAGCACAGATACGCAGTATTTT.

The chain has TRBV7-3 and TRBJ2-6; perhaps D is TRBD1 or TRBD2 (5 bases each). Germline V gene lookup returns CDR1 SGHTA and CDR2 FQGTGA. This CDR3 spans 16 amino acids. V lost 5 bases and J 0 bases, leaving 11 bases between the germline ends. CDR3 sequence (DNA): TGTGCCAGCAGCCGGGACCGAAGCTCTGGGGCCAACGTCCTGACTTTC. Translated: CASSRDRSSGANVLTF. The entire variable domain, with the rest obtained from reference TRBV7-3 and TRBJ2-6, is as follows: GAGVSQTPSNKVTEKGKYVELRCDPISGHTALYWYRQSLGQGPEFLIYFQGTGAADDSGLPNDRFFAVRPEGSVSTLKIQRTERGDSAVYLCASSRDRSSGANVLTFGAGSRLTVL.

The CDR3: CASSLYSGNTIYF. Here the CDR3 DNA reads TGCGCCAGCAGCTTGTACTCTGGAAACACCATATATTTT. The chain combines TRBV5-1 with TRBJ1-3; D remains ambiguous. Trimming took 1 base from V and 0 from J, leaving 2 bases between them. The length of the CDR3 is 13 residues. CDR1 is SGHRS and CDR2 is YFSETQ in the germline V gene.

The rearrangement uses TRBV5-6 and TRBJ2-3; TRBD1 aligns across 7 bases. Trimming removed 0 bases from V and 0 bases from J; junction bases left unmatched: 4. CDR1 SGHDT and CDR2 YYEEEE come from the germline V gene. There are 16 residues in the CDR3. Here the CDR3 DNA reads TGTGCCAGCAGCTTGGGAGGGGGCTGGAGCACAGATACGCAGTATTTT. Translating gives CASSLGGGWSTDTQYF.

This clone occurred once. J is TRBJ2-1 and V is TRBV2, with 7 bases lining up with TRBD2. The germline CDR1 and CDR2 sequences are SNHLY and FYNNEI. Germline trimming cut 4 bases from V and 3 bases from J; bases unmatched to any gene: 9. The CDR3 length is 16 residues. As DNA, the CDR3 is TGTGCCAGCAGTGGGAGTGAGGCGGGGGTCTACAATGAGCAGTTCTTC. It yields the protein CASSGSEAGVYNEQFF.